Presented here are 23 T cell receptor beta chains from one specimen sequenced in a study of T cell changes during pregnancy in multiple sclerosis. Assay used: immunoSEQ multiplex PCR; TCRdb lists only in-frame clones, some missing. Of about 40,000 clones listed, about 88% were seen once; the top ten hold roughly 1%. The input for sequencing was CD4+ T cells from peripheral blood mononuclear cells, taken in the second trimester of pregnancy. All receptors come from a female donor with multiple sclerosis, enrolled in a pregnancy study.

The chain uses TRBV29-1 and TRBJ2-7; 14 bases match TRBD2. V gave up 8 bases and J gave up 8 bases; unmatched junction bases: 14. Germline CDR1 SQVTM, CDR2 ANQGSEA. CDR3 length equals 15 residues. CDR3 amino acids: CSYQYSGTSGRKQYF. CDR3 DNA sequence: TGCAGCTACCAATATTCCGGGACTAGCGGGAGAAAGCAGTACTTC.

The rearrangement links TRBV19 to TRBJ2-5, with D tentatively TRBD2 (5 bases). The V gene's germline CDR1 is LNHDA and CDR2 SQIVND (reference sequence). This CDR3 is built from 13 residues. Deletions cut 6 bases from V and 1 base from J, with 9 bases between. The CDR3 protein is CASSQDFQETQYF. CDR3 in DNA: TGTGCCAGTAGCCAGGACTTCCAAGAGACCCAGTACTTC.

The rearrangement joins TRBV5-1 to TRBJ2-1, with TRBD1 matching over 11 bases. V shed 4 bases, J shed 9 bases, and the junction held 9 bases outside the gene matches. CDR1 is SGHRS and CDR2 is YFSETQ in the germline V gene. The CDR3 contains 15 residues. The CDR3 DNA reads TGCGCCAGCAGCATCCGGGACAGGGGGGTAGGTGAGCAGTTCTTC. Its translation: CASSIRDRGVGEQFF.

The chain is built from TRBV7-6 and TRBJ2-1; 12 bases map to TRBD2. Germline-derived CDR1 and CDR2 are SGHVS and FNYEAQ. The CDR3 contains 17 residues. With V trimmed by 3 bases and J by 1 base, 4 bases remained unmatched. In DNA form, the CDR3 reads TGTGCCAGCAGCTTGACTAGCGGGAGCTTTTCCTACAATGAGCAGTTCTTC. Protein product: CASSLTSGSFSYNEQFF.

The chain joins TRBV19 to TRBJ2-3, with D hard to call. Looked up from germline, CDR1 is LNHDA and CDR2 is SQIVND (reference sequence). The CDR3 runs to 13 residues. V was trimmed by 5 bases and J by 1 base, leaving 7 bases between them. The CDR3 DNA sequence: TGTGCCAGTAGTGTGACTGGCACAGATACGCAGTATTTT. Residues: CASSVTGTDTQYF. The whole variable domain, filled in from reference TRBV19 and TRBJ2-3, reads DGGITQSPKYLFRKEGQNVTLSCEQNLNHDAMYWYRQDPGQGLRLIYYSQIVNDFQKGDIAEGYSVSREKKESFPLTVTSAQKNPTAFYLCASSVTGTDTQYFGPGTRLTVL.

This chain uses TRBV29-1 with TRBJ2-1, with TRBD2 matching 7 bases. This CDR3 is 14 amino acids long. Germline lookup yields CDR1 SQVTM and CDR2 ANQGSEA. J gave up 4 bases and V 3 bases, and 6 bases lay outside the gene matches. The CDR3 coding sequence is TGCAGCGTTGATCGGCTAGCGGAATACAATGAGCAGTTCTTC. This gives the protein CSVDRLAEYNEQFF.

The rearrangement links TRBV7-9 to TRBJ2-7, with 11 bases identical to TRBD1. V was pared by 1 base and J by 6 bases, with 2 bases of the junction left unmatched. CDR1 and CDR2 from the germline V gene are SEHNR and FQNEAQ (reference sequence). CDR3 size: 14 residues. CDR3 loop: CASSLEGQGGEQYF. The CDR3 nucleotides are TGTGCCAGCAGCTTAGAGGGACAGGGGGGCGAGCAGTACTTC.

Here the CDR3 reads CASSPVSNSDTEAFF. Here the CDR3 DNA reads TGTGCCAGCAGCCCGGTATCGAACAGTGATACTGAAGCTTTCTTT. The chain employs TRBV9 and TRBJ1-1; D unresolved. The CDR3 loop spans 15 amino acids. The V gene lost 4 bases and the J gene lost 5 bases, with 18 bases spanning the gap. The V gene's germline CDR1 is SGDLS and CDR2 YYNGEE.

This chain uses TRBV4-3 with TRBJ1-5; a weak D match, TRBD1 (6 bases). The CDR3 extends over 19 amino acids. Trimming shortened V by 0 bases and J by 6 bases, and 24 bases separated the two germline ends. Germline V gene lookup returns CDR1 LGHNA and CDR2 YSLEER. CDR3 DNA sequence: TGCGCCAGCAGCCAAGATAGTGTGTCGGGGACAACCTCAACTCAGCCCCAGCATTTT. This sequence encodes CASSQDSVSGTTSTQPQHF.

This chain joins TRBV2 and TRBJ2-6, with D perhaps TRBD2 (6 bases). CDR1 and CDR2 from the germline V gene are SNHLY and FYNNEI. The CDR3 spans 17 residues. The germline V and J ends were trimmed by 9 bases and 0 bases, with 18 bases remaining between them. The CDR3 DNA reads TGTGCCAGGAGGCCTATGGGGGGACGCTCTGGGGCCAACGTCCTGACTTTC. Amino acid sequence: CARRPMGGRSGANVLTF.

This clone has just a few counts. V usage is TRBV2 and J usage is TRBJ1-5; D is unclear. Between the trimmed V and J ends, which lost 7 bases and 0 bases, there was a span of 10 bases. Germline V gives CDR1 SNHLY, CDR2 FYNNEI. The CDR3 has 14 residues. The chain's CDR3 is CASKAEGSNQPQHF. The CDR3 DNA is TGTGCCAGCAAGGCAGAGGGTAGCAATCAGCCCCAGCATTTT. Variable domain in full (rest from reference TRBV2 and TRBJ1-5): EPEVTQTPSHQVTQMGQEVILRCVPISNHLYFYWYRQILGQKVEFLVSFYNNEISEKSEIFDDQFSVERPDGSNFTLKIRSTKLEDSAMYFCASKAEGSNQPQHFGDGTRLSIL.

The CDR3 is CAISESSTGNTGELFF. In nucleotides, the CDR3 is TGTGCCATCAGTGAGTCGTCGACGGGGAACACCGGGGAGCTGTTTTTT. This sequence joins TRBV10-3 and TRBJ2-2; D uncertain. The V end was cut by 0 bases, the J end by 1 base, with 9 bases between. There are 16 residues in the CDR3. Germline lookup yields CDR1 ENHRY and CDR2 SYGVKD.

The rearrangement links TRBV2 to TRBJ1-4, with D perhaps matching TRBD1 (6 bases). The CDR3 length is 14 residues. Looked up from germline, CDR1 is SNHLY and CDR2 is FYNNEI. Deletions cut 4 bases from V and 5 bases from J, with 11 bases between. CDR3 sequence (DNA): TGTGCCAGCAGTGGGGGGACACGCAATGAAAAACTGTTTTTT. Protein sequence: CASSGGTRNEKLFF.

The chain's CDR3 is CASSFPVNYGYTF. CDR3 DNA sequence: TGTGCCAGCAGCTTCCCCGTTAACTATGGCTACACCTTC. The V and J genes are TRBV5-6 and TRBJ1-2, with no clear D. Trimming took 2 bases from V and 1 from J, leaving 6 bases between them. Germline V gene lookup returns CDR1 SGHDT and CDR2 YYEEEE. This CDR3 spans 13 amino acids.

This clone was recorded only once. The J gene is TRBJ2-7, the V gene TRBV29-1; 7 positions agree with TRBD1. This CDR3 spans 12 amino acids. Germline lookup yields CDR1 SQVTM and CDR2 ANQGSEA. Trimming took 3 bases from V and 6 from J; bases not matched to a gene: 5. DNA of the CDR3: TGCAGCGTTGATTCAGGGGGTGGCGAGCAGTACTTC. Translating gives CSVDSGGGEQYF.

V gene TRBV7-2 combines with J gene TRBJ1-4, with TRBD1 as a possible D gene (6 bases). The CDR3 length is 16 residues. V gave up 1 base and J gave up 0 bases, with 9 bases separating them. Germline V lookup: CDR1 SGHTA, CDR2 FQGNSA. The chain's CDR3 is CASSLGQAPTNEKLFF. The CDR3 DNA follows: TGTGCCAGCAGCTTAGGACAGGCTCCAACTAATGAAAAACTGTTTTTT. Full variable domain (outside the CDR3, taken from reference TRBV7-2 and TRBJ1-4): GAGVSQSPSNKVTEKGKDVELRCDPISGHTALYWYRQSLGQGLEFLIYFQGNSAPDKSGLPSDRFSAERTGGSVSTLTIQRTQQEDSAVYLCASSLGQAPTNEKLFFGSGTQLSVL.

This chain links TRBV28 with TRBJ2-2, with TRBD1 as a possible D gene (6 bases). The CDR3 runs to 14 residues. Germline V gene sequence: CDR1 MDHEN, CDR2 SYDVKM. V gave up 3 bases and J gave up 8 bases, with 13 bases separating them. CDR3 coding DNA: TGTGCCAGCAGTTTCGGTCTAACAGGGGGGGAGCTGTTTTTT. Protein: CASSFGLTGGELFF. Variable domain in full (rest from reference TRBV28 and TRBJ2-2): DVKVTQSSRYLVKRTGEKVFLECVQDMDHENMFWYRQDPGLGLRLIYFSYDVKMKEKGDIPEGYSVSREKKERFSLILESASTNQTSMYLCASSFGLTGGELFFGEGSRLTVL.

The rearrangement uses TRBV2 and TRBJ1-3; possibly TRBD1 for D (5 bases). Between the trimmed V and J ends, which lost 7 bases and 6 bases, there was a span of 16 bases. The CDR3 runs to 14 residues. Per the germline V gene, CDR1 is SNHLY and CDR2 is FYNNEI. As DNA, the CDR3 is TGTGCCAGCAAAATAGGCAGGGTGAAAAACACCATATATTTT. Protein sequence: CASKIGRVKNTIYF.

The chain joins TRBV7-2 to TRBJ2-7; 7 bases are a match to TRBD2. The CDR3 consists of 14 residues. V shed 1 base and J 7 bases; nucleotides not matched to a gene: 7. Per the germline V gene, CDR1 is SGHTA and CDR2 is FQGNSA. The CDR3 bases are TGTGCCAGCAGCTTAGTTGTCCAAGCGGGGGAGCAGTACTTC. Protein product: CASSLVVQAGEQYF.

This CDR3 reads CASSEVIKQGGGTEAFF. The DNA for the CDR3 is TGTGCCAGCAGCGAGGTGATCAAACAGGGCGGGGGGACTGAAGCTTTCTTT. This rearrangement joins TRBV5-6 to TRBJ1-1, with D perhaps matching TRBD1 (6 bases). Germline-derived CDR1 and CDR2 are SGHDT and YYEEEE. The CDR3 runs 17 residues. The V and J ends lost 4 bases and 5 bases respectively, with 24 bases between them.

The chain has TRBV2 and TRBJ2-5; 7 nucleotides align to TRBD1. Germline V gives CDR1 SNHLY, CDR2 FYNNEI. J was trimmed by 5 bases and V by 6 bases; bases with no gene match: 6. This CDR3 contains 13 residues. CDR3 DNA sequence: TGTGCCAGCAGGGGACAGCCGGGGGAGACCCAGTACTTC. This codes for CASRGQPGETQYF. Full variable domain (missing parts from reference TRBV2 and TRBJ2-5): EPEVTQTPSHQVTQMGQEVILRCVPISNHLYFYWYRQILGQKVEFLVSFYNNEISEKSEIFDDQFSVERPDGSNFTLKIRSTKLEDSAMYFCASRGQPGETQYFGPGTRLLVL.

This chain joins TRBV11-1 and TRBJ2-1; possibly TRBD1 for D (6 bases). The length of the CDR3 is 13 residues. Germline V gene sequence: CDR1 SGHAT, CDR2 FQDESV (reference sequence). Trimming stripped 3 bases from V and 6 bases from J, with 9 bases between. CDR3 amino acids: CASSLSGVNEQFF. In DNA, the CDR3 is TGTGCCAGCAGCTTGTCAGGGGTCAATGAGCAGTTCTTC. The variable domain in full, completed from reference TRBV11-1 and TRBJ2-1, reads EAEVAQSPRYKITEKSQAVAFWCDPISGHATLYWYRQILGQGPELLVQFQDESVVDDSQLPKDRFSAERLKGVDSTLKIQPAELGDSAMYLCASSLSGVNEQFFGPGTRLTVL.

In this sample, this clone turned up a few times. The chain uses TRBV27 and TRBJ2-7, with 10 bases aligning to TRBD1. Germline-derived CDR1 and CDR2 are MNHEY and SMNVEV (reference sequence). Germline trimming cut 10 bases from V and 6 bases from J; bases unmatched to any gene: 6. The CDR3 is made up of 12 amino acids. For the CDR3, the DNA is TGTGCCACCGGGACAGGGGTTTCCGAGCAGTACTTC. Encoded protein: CATGTGVSEQYF.